This TCR beta chain was retrieved from a study of control samples from healthy donors and cancer patients. This CDR3 has 15 residues. Profiled with immunoSEQ multiplex PCR; TCRdb holds only in-frame clones, not every one. The table records approximately 180,000 clones, 94% of them present only once. The receptor was derived from a young woman in good health. What was sequenced was blood. The chain employs TRBV21-1 and TRBJ2-1; TRBD2, the table's D call, lacks a check against the DNA. TRBV21-1 represents a pseudogene. The chain's CDR3 is CASINGLAGLNEQFF. In DNA form, the CDR3 reads TGTGCCAGCATCAACGGACTAGCGGGACTCAATGAGCAGTTCTTC.